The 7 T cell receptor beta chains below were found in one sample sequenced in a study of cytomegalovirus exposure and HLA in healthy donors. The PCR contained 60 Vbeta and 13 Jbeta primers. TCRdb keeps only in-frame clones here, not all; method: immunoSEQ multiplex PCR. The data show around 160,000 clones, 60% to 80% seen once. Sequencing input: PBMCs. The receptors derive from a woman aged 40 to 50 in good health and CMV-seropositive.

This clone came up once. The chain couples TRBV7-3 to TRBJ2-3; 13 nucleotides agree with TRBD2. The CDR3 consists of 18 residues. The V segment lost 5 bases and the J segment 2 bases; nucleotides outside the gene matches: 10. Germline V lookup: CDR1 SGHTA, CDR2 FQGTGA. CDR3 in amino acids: CASSPGLAGALYTDTQYF. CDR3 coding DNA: TGTGCCAGCAGCCCCGGACTAGCGGGGGCCCTATACACAGATACGCAGTATTTT.

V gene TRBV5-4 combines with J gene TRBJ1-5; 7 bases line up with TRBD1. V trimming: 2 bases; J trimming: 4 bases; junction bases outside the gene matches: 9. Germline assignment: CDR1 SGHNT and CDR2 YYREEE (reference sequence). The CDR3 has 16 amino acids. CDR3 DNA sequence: TGTGCCAGCAGCTTTGGTGGGGACAGAAGAAATCAGCCCCAGCATTTT. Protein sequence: CASSFGGDRRNQPQHF.

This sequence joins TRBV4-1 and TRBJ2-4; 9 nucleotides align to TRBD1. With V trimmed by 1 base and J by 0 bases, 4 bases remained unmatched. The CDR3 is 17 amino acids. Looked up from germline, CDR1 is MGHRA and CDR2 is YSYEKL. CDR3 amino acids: CASSQAPGQGAKNIQYF. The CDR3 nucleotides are TGCGCCAGCAGCCAAGCTCCGGGACAGGGAGCCAAAAACATTCAGTACTTC.

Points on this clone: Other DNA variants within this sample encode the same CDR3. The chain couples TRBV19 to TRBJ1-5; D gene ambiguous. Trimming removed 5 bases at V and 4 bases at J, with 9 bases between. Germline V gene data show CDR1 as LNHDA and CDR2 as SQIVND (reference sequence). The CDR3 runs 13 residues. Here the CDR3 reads CASSPTGNQPQHF. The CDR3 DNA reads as TGTGCCAGTAGTCCGACGGGAAATCAGCCCCAGCATTTT.

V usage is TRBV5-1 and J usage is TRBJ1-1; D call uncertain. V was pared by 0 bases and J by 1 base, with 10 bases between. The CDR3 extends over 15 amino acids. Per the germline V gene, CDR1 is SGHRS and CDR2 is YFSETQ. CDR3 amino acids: CASSLVPARNTEAFF. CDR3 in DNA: TGCGCCAGCAGCTTGGTTCCCGCCAGGAACACTGAAGCTTTCTTT. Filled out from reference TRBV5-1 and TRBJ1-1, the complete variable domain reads KAGVTQTPRYLIKTRGQQVTLSCSPISGHRSVSWYQQTPGQGLQFLFEYFSETQRNKGNFPGRFSGRQFSNSRSEMNVSTLELGDSALYLCASSLVPARNTEAFFGQGTRLTVV.

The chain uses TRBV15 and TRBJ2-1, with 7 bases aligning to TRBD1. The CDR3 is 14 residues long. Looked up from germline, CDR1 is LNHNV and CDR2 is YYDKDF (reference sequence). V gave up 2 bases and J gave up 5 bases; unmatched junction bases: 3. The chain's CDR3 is CATSRTTGNNEQFF. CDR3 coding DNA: TGTGCCACCAGCAGAACGACAGGGAACAATGAGCAGTTCTTC.

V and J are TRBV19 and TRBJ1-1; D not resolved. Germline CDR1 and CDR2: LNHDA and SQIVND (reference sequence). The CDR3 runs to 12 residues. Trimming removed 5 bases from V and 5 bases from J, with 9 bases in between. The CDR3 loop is CASSRRETEAFF. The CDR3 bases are TGTGCCAGTAGTCGGAGGGAGACTGAAGCTTTCTTT. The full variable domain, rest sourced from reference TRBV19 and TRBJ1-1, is DGGITQSPKYLFRKEGQNVTLSCEQNLNHDAMYWYRQDPGQGLRLIYYSQIVNDFQKGDIAEGYSVSREKKESFPLTVTSAQKNPTAFYLCASSRRETEAFFGQGTRLTVV.